This T cell receptor (beta chain) originates from a study of OX40 agonist ivuxolimab in advanced cancers. TCRdb's table, derived via immunoSEQ multiplex PCR, lists solely in-frame clones and lacks some. The sample includes roughly 50,000 clones, 80% to 85% of them seen just once. The specimen comprised CD4+ or CD8+ T cells sorted from blood, sampled in a trial of the OX40 agonist ivuxolimab. The sequence derives from an adult with an advanced solid tumor such as melanoma, head and neck, liver or kidney cancer.

This chain's CDR3 is CASSPTGATNEKLFF. The CDR3 DNA sequence: TGTGCCAGCAGCCCGACAGGAGCAACTAATGAAAAACTGTTTTTT. The genes are TRBV5-4 and TRBJ1-4; maybe TRBD1 (6 bases). Germline V CDR1 and CDR2: SGHNT, YYREEE (reference sequence). The V and J ends lost 4 bases and 0 bases respectively, with 10 bases between them. This CDR3 region has 15 residues.